This TCR beta chain stems from a study of blood T cell repertoires in COVID-19. Study in general: Researchers got acute and convalescent COVID-19 samples from the United States, Italy and Spain. PBMCs, B-cell-depleted T cells, or T cells were the source of the cDNA or gDNA that made up the material.

The CDR3 loop spans 12 amino acids. The ends were cut back, 3 bases at V and 7 bases at J, with 9 bases in the middle. The germline V gene encodes CDR1 GTSNPN and CDR2 SVGIG (reference sequence). Authors' analysis steps: It was from reference gene primer amplification that nucleated cell counts were estimated. Assay: immunoSEQ multiplex PCR; the TCRdb copy retains only in-frame clones and omits some. V and J calls and clone size are copied from that table; D and trimming were computed from the DNA. The table includes approximately 210,000 clones, roughly 78% detected once. Sequencing was performed on peripheral blood. The chain combines TRBV30 with TRBJ1-4, with D perhaps TRBD1 (5 bases). The sequence derives from a woman aged 35 to 49 with acute or convalescent COVID-19. The CDR3 loop is CAWSGGGEKLFF. CDR3 nucleotide sequence: TGTGCCTGGAGCGGGGGGGGTGAAAAACTGTTTTTT.